The 25 T cell receptor beta chains below come from one sample, sequenced in a study of T cell responses to AZD1222 COVID-19 vaccine. Sequencing was performed with immunoSEQ multiplex PCR; in TCRdb, only in-frame clones are kept and a portion is missing. The profile shows 250,000 or so clones, 80% to 95% of them singletons. The input for sequencing was peripheral blood, taken on day 0 of AZD1222 vaccination. Every receptor here comes from an adult in good health.

The chain joins TRBV25-1 to TRBJ2-5; D remains ambiguous. Per germline, CDR1 MGHDK and CDR2 SYGVNS. V dropped 1 base and J dropped 1 base, with 10 bases sitting between them. This CDR3 has 15 residues. The CDR3: CASSESQLTQETQYF. CDR3 in DNA: TGTGCCAGCAGTGAATCGCAGCTCACCCAAGAGACCCAGTACTTC.

This chain connects TRBV5-1 to TRBJ2-1; the match to TRBD2 covers 13 bases. V shed 4 bases and J 2 bases; nucleotides not matched to a gene: 3. Germline V gene sequence: CDR1 SGHRS, CDR2 YFSETQ. This CDR3 is built from 16 residues. CDR3 DNA sequence: TGCGCCAGCAGCCATGGACTAGCGGGGGCCTACAATGAGCAGTTCTTC. It encodes CASSHGLAGAYNEQFF. The full variable domain, with the rest looked up from reference TRBV5-1 and TRBJ2-1, is KAGVTQTPRYLIKTRGQQVTLSCSPISGHRSVSWYQQTPGQGLQFLFEYFSETQRNKGNFPGRFSGRQFSNSRSEMNVSTLELGDSALYLCASSHGLAGAYNEQFFGPGTRLTVL.

J is TRBJ2-1 and V is TRBV5-1; D possibly corresponds to TRBD2 (5 bases). In germline, CDR1 is SGHRS, CDR2 YFSETQ. The CDR3 covers 14 residues. Deletions cut 0 bases from V and 4 bases from J, with 8 bases between. The DNA of the CDR3 is TGCGCCAGCAGCTTGGTGGACTTTTACAATGAGCAGTTCTTC. Residues: CASSLVDFYNEQFF.

The chain combines TRBV6-2 or TRBV6-3 with TRBJ2-3; possible D gene TRBD1, 6 bases. The CDR3 sequence is 14 residues long. V shed 4 bases and J shed 2 bases, with 10 bases lying between them. Per germline, CDR1 MNHEY and CDR2 SVGEGT. The CDR3 DNA reads TGTGCCAGCAGTTCAGGGGCGGACACAGATACGCAGTATTTT. Translated: CASSSGADTDTQYF.

The chain carries TRBV6-5 and TRBJ1-1; 8 nucleotides agree with TRBD1. CDR1 and CDR2 (germline): MNHEY, SVGAGI. This CDR3 spans 14 amino acids. The V and J ends lost 6 bases and 4 bases, in that order; junction bases with no gene match: 7. The CDR3 region is CASSSTGEGTEAFF. The CDR3 DNA reads as TGTGCCAGCAGCTCGACAGGGGAGGGCACTGAAGCTTTCTTT.

This clone was recorded only once. The rearrangement links TRBV19 to TRBJ1-5; D might be TRBD1 (5 bases). Germline loops: CDR1 LNHDA, CDR2 SQIVND (reference sequence). V gave up 4 bases and J gave up 0 bases, with 10 bases separating them. This CDR3 contains 15 residues. The chain's CDR3 is CASSKLGPSNQPQHF. The CDR3 DNA reads TGTGCCAGTAGTAAGTTGGGGCCTAGCAATCAGCCCCAGCATTTT.

This clone was recorded once. V and J are TRBV5-1 and TRBJ1-1; 9 bases line up with TRBD1. Germline lookup yields CDR1 SGHRS and CDR2 YFSETQ. Trimming at V came to 4 bases and at J to 10 bases, leaving 23 bases not matched to a gene. This CDR3 comprises 18 residues. CDR3 amino acids: CASSVGMPGTGKEDRAFF. The CDR3, as DNA: TGCGCCAGCAGCGTGGGGATGCCCGGGACAGGGAAGGAGGACCGAGCTTTCTTT.

The chain combines TRBV2 with TRBJ1-4, with 8 bases fitting TRBD1. Germline CDR1 is SNHLY and CDR2 is FYNNEI. The CDR3 has 16 residues. Trimming took 6 bases from V and 2 from J; bases not matched to a gene: 8. CDR3 region: CASSAQGELTNEKLFF. The DNA for the CDR3 is TGTGCCAGCAGCGCACAGGGGGAATTGACTAATGAAAAACTGTTTTTT. Together with reference TRBV2 and TRBJ1-4, the CDR3 gives the full variable domain: EPEVTQTPSHQVTQMGQEVILRCVPISNHLYFYWYRQILGQKVEFLVSFYNNEISEKSEIFDDQFSVERPDGSNFTLKIRSTKLEDSAMYFCASSAQGELTNEKLFFGSGTQLSVL.

This CDR3 is CASTWRRNTEAFF. The CDR3, as DNA: TGTGCCAGCACGTGGAGGAGGAACACTGAAGCTTTCTTT. This chain connects TRBV12-3 or TRBV12-4 to TRBJ1-1; no reliable D call. CDR3 length equals 13 residues. V was cut by 7 bases and J by 1 base, with 10 bases left in between.

The chain recombines TRBV4-2 with TRBJ2-3; TRBD2 might be the D (6 bases). CDR1 is LGHNA, CDR2 YNFKEQ, per germline. The V end was cut by 4 bases, the J end by 6 bases, with 11 bases between. The CDR3 loop spans 13 amino acids. This CDR3 reads CASSPKEGDTQYF. The CDR3 DNA reads TGTGCCAGCAGCCCCAAGGAGGGGGATACGCAGTATTTT.

This chain joins TRBV5-1 and TRBJ1-1; no reliable D call. Per the germline V gene, CDR1 is SGHRS and CDR2 is YFSETQ. The CDR3 totals 14 residues. Trimming shortened V by 0 bases and J by 2 bases, and 8 bases separated the two germline ends. CDR3 sequence reads: CASSLGAGNTEAFF. The CDR3 DNA sequence: TGCGCCAGCAGCTTGGGTGCAGGAAACACTGAAGCTTTCTTT. Looking up the rest from reference TRBV5-1 and TRBJ1-1 gives the full variable domain: KAGVTQTPRYLIKTRGQQVTLSCSPISGHRSVSWYQQTPGQGLQFLFEYFSETQRNKGNFPGRFSGRQFSNSRSEMNVSTLELGDSALYLCASSLGAGNTEAFFGQGTRLTVV.

The gene calls are TRBV28 and TRBJ1-1; possible D gene TRBD1, 6 bases. Germline CDR1 MDHEN, CDR2 SYDVKM. The CDR3 runs to 14 residues. Trimming left V 6 bases short and J 11 bases short, with 22 bases between. The CDR3 is CASRSTGQGPSAFF. The CDR3 nucleotides are TGTGCCAGCAGGTCGACGGGACAAGGGCCTTCTGCTTTCTTT.

The chain couples TRBV27 to TRBJ2-5; D is possibly TRBD1 or TRBD2 (5 bases each). The germline gives CDR1 MNHEY, CDR2 SMNVEV (reference sequence). The V end lost 6 bases, the J end lost 2 bases, and 13 bases lay between the germline ends. This CDR3 is built from 14 residues. The CDR3 region is CASRADWGQETQYF. In DNA, the CDR3 is TGTGCCAGCAGAGCGGACTGGGGGCAAGAGACCCAGTACTTC.

The J gene is TRBJ1-2, the V gene TRBV4-1; TRBD1 matches at 7 bases. V was clipped by 1 base and J by 4 bases; unmatched bases: 9. In germline, CDR1 is MGHRA, CDR2 YSYEKL. CDR3 length: 16 amino acids. The CDR3 is CASSQVIPRGAYGYTF. CDR3 bases: TGCGCCAGCAGCCAAGTCATTCCCAGGGGGGCCTATGGCTACACCTTC.

This clone was picked up one time. The chain joins TRBV7-8 to TRBJ1-5; D is ambiguous. Germline values: CDR1 SGHVS, CDR2 FQNEAQ. The ends were cut back, 1 base at V and 5 bases at J, with 18 bases in the middle. CDR3 length: 17 amino acids. The CDR3 region has the DNA TGTGCCAGCAGCTTAGTACAAAGTGATCGAGGCTATCAGCCCCAGCATTTT. Amino acid sequence: CASSLVQSDRGYQPQHF.

The chain employs TRBV28 and TRBJ2-1, with TRBD2 identical over 11 bases. The CDR3 length is 15 residues. With V trimmed by 5 bases and J by 2 bases, 2 bases remained unmatched. CDR1 MDHEN and CDR2 SYDVKM come from the germline V gene. The CDR3 DNA reads TGTGCCAGCAGTCAACTAGCGGGAGCCTACAATGAGCAGTTCTTC. Translating it yields CASSQLAGAYNEQFF.

The chain combines TRBV3-1 (or the pseudogene TRBV3-2) with TRBJ1-1, with D hard to call. The CDR3 spans 16 residues. CDR1 LGHDT and CDR2 YNNKEL come from the germline V gene (reference sequence). V shed 2 bases and J shed 4 bases, with 17 bases lying between them. The CDR3 here is CASSQPFLGPGTEAFF. The CDR3 DNA is TGTGCCAGCAGCCAACCGTTCTTGGGCCCGGGCACTGAAGCTTTCTTT.

The rearrangement uses TRBV2 and TRBJ1-5; possibly TRBD1 for D (6 bases). V was cut by 4 bases and J by 1 base, with 11 bases left in between. CDR3 length: 15 residues. CDR1 and CDR2 from the germline V gene are SNHLY and FYNNEI. The CDR3 reads CASSGGGSSNQPQHF. CDR3 bases: TGTGCCAGCAGTGGTGGGGGCTCGAGCAATCAGCCCCAGCATTTT.

The V and J genes are TRBV6-2 or TRBV6-3 and TRBJ2-7; the match to TRBD2 covers 8 bases. The CDR3 covers 17 residues. V gave up 4 bases and J gave up 2 bases; unmatched junction bases: 13. Germline lookup yields CDR1 MNHEY and CDR2 SVGEGT. The CDR3 loop reads CASSSREGRPATYEQYF. CDR3 coding DNA: TGTGCCAGCAGTTCTCGGGAGGGGCGGCCGGCCACCTACGAGCAGTACTTC.

On this clone itself: The sample contains more than one DNA sequence encoding this CDR3. The chain is built from TRBV5-4 and TRBJ2-7; 8 positions agree with TRBD2. The length of the CDR3 is 14 residues. Germline V lookup: CDR1 SGHNT, CDR2 YYREEE (reference sequence). Trimming removed 4 bases from V and 0 bases from J; junction bases left unmatched: 3. The CDR3: CASSPGGTSYEQYF. The CDR3 coding sequence is TGTGCCAGCAGCCCGGGGGGGACCTCCTACGAGCAGTACTTC.

This chain joins TRBV7-2 and TRBJ2-5; 7 bases map to TRBD2. Germline V gene data show CDR1 as SGHTA and CDR2 as FQGNSA. CDR3 length equals 13 residues. V trimming: 3 bases; J trimming: 4 bases; junction bases outside the gene matches: 2. The CDR3 DNA reads TGTGCCAGCAGCTTTGGGGGGGGAGAGACCCAGTACTTC. Its translation is CASSFGGGETQYF. Full variable domain (missing parts from reference TRBV7-2 and TRBJ2-5): GAGVSQSPSNKVTEKGKDVELRCDPISGHTALYWYRQSLGQGLEFLIYFQGNSAPDKSGLPSDRFSAERTGGSVSTLTIQRTQQEDSAVYLCASSFGGGETQYFGPGTRLLVL.

The rearrangement joins TRBV28 to TRBJ2-4; D gene unclear. CDR1 and CDR2 from the germline V gene are MDHEN and SYDVKM. The CDR3 contains 12 residues. Trimming cost V 2 bases and J 5 bases, with 4 bases left between them. Written as DNA, the CDR3 is TGTGCCAGCAGTTTAACGGAAAACATTCAGTACTTC. Residues: CASSLTENIQYF. Based on the CDR3 plus reference TRBV28 and TRBJ2-4, the full variable domain is DVKVTQSSRYLVKRTGEKVFLECVQDMDHENMFWYRQDPGLGLRLIYFSYDVKMKEKGDIPEGYSVSREKKERFSLILESASTNQTSMYLCASSLTENIQYFGAGTRLSVL.

This chain uses TRBV7-2 with TRBJ2-7; 10 bases align to TRBD2. V lost 5 bases to trimming and J lost 3 bases; unmatched junction nucleotides: 4. The V gene's germline CDR1 is SGHTA and CDR2 FQGNSA. There are 14 residues in the CDR3. DNA of the CDR3: TGTGCCAGCAGCCCAGCGGGGGGGGACTACGAGCAGTACTTC. This gives the protein CASSPAGGDYEQYF.

The V gene is TRBV4-1, the J gene TRBJ2-7; the match to TRBD2 covers 10 bases. The germline gives CDR1 MGHRA, CDR2 YSYEKL. The CDR3 loop spans 16 amino acids. The V gene end was trimmed by 1 base and the J gene end by 3 bases; junction bases not matched to a gene: 6. The CDR3: CASSQAQASGSYEQYF. CDR3 nucleotide sequence: TGCGCCAGCAGCCAAGCTCAGGCTAGCGGGAGCTACGAGCAGTACTTC.

The genes are TRBV15 and TRBJ2-7; D may be TRBD2 (7 bases). Trimming took 5 bases from V and 4 from J, leaving 18 bases between them. The CDR3 is 15 amino acids. The germline V gene encodes CDR1 LNHNV and CDR2 YYDKDF (reference sequence). The DNA for the CDR3 is TGTGCCACCAGCTTACTAGGGGGGGCTTCATACGAGCAGTACTTC. As protein: CATSLLGGASYEQYF.